This TCR beta chain was obtained from a study of blood T cell repertoires in COVID-19. At the level of the study: Whether acute or convalescent, the COVID-19 samples came from the United States, Italy and Spain.

The germline V and J ends were trimmed by 0 bases and 3 bases, with 12 bases remaining between them. Germline V gene data show CDR1 as LGHDT and CDR2 as YNNKEL (reference sequence). The CDR3 consists of 16 residues. This clone was counted a few times. In the source study's methods: Reference gene primer amplification yielded estimated nucleated cell counts. Sequenced by immunoSEQ multiplex PCR; TCRdb stores in-frame clones only, minus some. The D gene and trimming were derived from the DNA, and the V and J assignments and clone size from that table. Seen here are under 110,000 clones, about 80% observed once, and the top ten hold more than 13%.

This sequence joins TRBV3-1 (or the pseudogene TRBV3-2) and TRBJ2-1; D perhaps matches TRBD1 (5 bases). Sequenced material: peripheral blood. This sequence was found in a woman in her fifties or sixties with acute or convalescent COVID-19. CDR3 bases: TGTGCCAGCAGCCAAGATGGGGCAGGATTCTACAATGAGCAGTTCTTC. This codes for CASSQDGAGFYNEQFF.